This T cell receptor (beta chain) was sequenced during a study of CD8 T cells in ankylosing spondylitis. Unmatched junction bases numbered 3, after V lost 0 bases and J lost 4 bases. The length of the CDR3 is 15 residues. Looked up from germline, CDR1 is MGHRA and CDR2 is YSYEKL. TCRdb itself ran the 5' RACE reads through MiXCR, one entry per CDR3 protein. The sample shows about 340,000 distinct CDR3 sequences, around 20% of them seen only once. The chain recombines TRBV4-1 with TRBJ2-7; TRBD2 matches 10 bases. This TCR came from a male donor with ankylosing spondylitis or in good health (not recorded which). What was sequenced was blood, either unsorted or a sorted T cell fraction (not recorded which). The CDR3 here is CASSQEQRGGYEQYF. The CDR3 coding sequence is TGCGCCAGCAGCCAAGAGCAGCGGGGGGGTTACGAGCAGTACTTC.